This record covers a single T cell receptor (beta chain). These data originate in a study of cytomegalovirus exposure and HLA in healthy donors. Assay: immunoSEQ multiplex PCR; the TCRdb copy retains only in-frame clones and omits some. Of 150,000 to 200,000 clones listed, 85% are singletons. The source material was PBMCs. This TCR came from a man aged 18 to 29 in good health and CMV-seropositive.

The CDR3 loop reads CASSSTGGEETQYF. The CDR3 DNA reads as TGTGCCAGCAGTTCTACAGGCGGCGAGGAGACCCAGTACTTC. The genes are TRBV27 and TRBJ2-5; D might be TRBD1 (5 bases). The CDR3 consists of 14 residues. V was clipped by 4 bases and J by 5 bases, with 14 bases between them. CDR1 and CDR2 (germline): MNHEY, SMNVEV (reference sequence).